These 32 T cell receptor beta chains originate from one sample sequenced in a study of T cell changes during pregnancy in multiple sclerosis. Here immunoSEQ multiplex PCR was the method, and the copy in TCRdb shows in-frame clones only, minus some. The sample consists of about 68,000 clones, just over 90% of them appearing once. The source material was peripheral blood, sampled in the third trimester of pregnancy. Receptors were obtained from a female donor with multiple sclerosis, enrolled in a pregnancy study.

The chain carries TRBV7-8 and TRBJ2-7; D is uncertain. CDR1 and CDR2 from the germline V gene are SGHVS and FQNEAQ. The CDR3 totals 14 residues. The V end lost 0 bases, the J end lost 7 bases, and 13 bases lay between the germline ends. The CDR3: CASSLALLSREQYF. Written as DNA, the CDR3 is TGTGCCAGCAGCTTAGCGCTTTTGAGTCGGGAGCAGTACTTC.

V gene TRBV27 combines with J gene TRBJ2-2; D is perhaps TRBD2 (5 bases). Trimming shortened V by 6 bases and J by 4 bases, and 15 bases separated the two germline ends. The germline CDR1 and CDR2 sequences are MNHEY and SMNVEV (reference sequence). CDR3 length: 15 amino acids. The CDR3 here is CASSRSTKGTGELFF. The CDR3, as DNA: TGTGCCAGCAGCCGTTCGACTAAGGGCACCGGGGAGCTGTTTTTT.

This clone has only one observation. The chain uses TRBV6-1 and TRBJ1-6; 8 bases agree with TRBD1. Trimming took 3 bases from V and 10 from J; bases not matched to a gene: 8. The CDR3 totals 15 residues. Germline V gene lookup returns CDR1 MNHNS and CDR2 SASEGT. This CDR3 is CASSEDVSGGSPLHF. CDR3 in DNA: TGTGCCAGCAGTGAGGACGTGTCAGGGGGCTCACCCCTCCACTTT.

The J gene is TRBJ2-3, the V gene TRBV5-4; possibly TRBD2 for D (6 bases). Germline loops: CDR1 SGHNT, CDR2 YYREEE (reference sequence). CDR3 length equals 16 residues. Trimming removed 0 bases from V and 2 bases from J, with 13 bases in between. CDR3: CASSLVSGWVTDTQYF. For the CDR3, the DNA is TGTGCCAGCAGCTTGGTTAGCGGTTGGGTCACAGATACGCAGTATTTT.

V gene TRBV2 combines with J gene TRBJ1-5; 7 nucleotides match TRBD1. Germline lookup yields CDR1 SNHLY and CDR2 FYNNEI. This CDR3 has 15 residues. V gave up 4 bases and J gave up 6 bases; unmatched junction bases: 9. CDR3 residues: CASSGFGQASQPQHF. In DNA form, the CDR3 reads TGTGCCAGCAGTGGATTCGGACAGGCGAGTCAGCCCCAGCATTTT.

The DNA of the CDR3 is TGTGCCAGCAGTTTAGGCGGACAGGGGGGCGACGAGCAGTACTTC. This sequence encodes CASSLGGQGGDEQYF. The gene calls are TRBV28 and TRBJ2-7; TRBD1 matches 10 bases. The length of the CDR3 is 15 residues. Germline CDR1 MDHEN, CDR2 SYDVKM. The junction had 6 bases not matched to a gene; V was cut back by 2 bases and J by 5 bases.

This rearrangement joins TRBV9 to TRBJ1-2, with a possible D match to TRBD1 (5 bases). The CDR3 has 13 residues. The germline CDR1 and CDR2 sequences are SGDLS and YYNGEE. The V end lost 4 bases, the J end lost 8 bases, and 15 bases lay between the germline ends. CDR3 bases: TGTGCCAGCAGCCCGGGACTAACGAAAGGCTACACCTTC. Translated, it gives CASSPGLTKGYTF. Using reference TRBV9 and TRBJ1-2 for the parts outside the CDR3, the full variable domain is DSGVTQTPKHLITATGQRVTLRCSPRSGDLSVYWYQQSLDQGLQFLIQYYNGEERAKGNILERFSAQQFPDLHSELNLSSLELGDSALYFCASSPGLTKGYTFGSGTRLTVV.

CDR3 sequence: CASSYAGLGNEQFF. The CDR3 bases are TGTGCCAGCAGTTACGCGGGACTCGGCAATGAGCAGTTCTTC. The J gene is TRBJ2-1, the V gene TRBV6-6; tentatively, D is TRBD2 (6 bases). The V end was cut by 2 bases, the J end by 6 bases, with 11 bases between. The CDR3 is 14 residues long. Per germline, CDR1 MNHNY and CDR2 SVGAGI (reference sequence).

The genes are TRBV19 and TRBJ1-1; possible D gene TRBD1, 5 bases. Looked up from germline, CDR1 is LNHDA and CDR2 is SQIVND (reference sequence). This CDR3 comprises 14 residues. Trimming removed 7 bases at V and 1 base at J, with 13 bases between. Here the CDR3 DNA reads TGTGCCAGTAACGACAGTCCGAGGAACACTGAAGCTTTCTTT. Translated: CASNDSPRNTEAFF.

The chain couples TRBV20-1 to TRBJ2-2, with D uncertain. The germline V and J ends were trimmed by 5 bases and 8 bases, with 9 bases remaining between them. Germline V gene data show CDR1 as DFQATT and CDR2 as SNEGSKA (reference sequence). The CDR3 extends over 11 amino acids. CDR3 protein: CSAPSLGELFF. CDR3 DNA: TGCAGTGCTCCGTCCCTGGGGGAGCTGTTTTTT.

This clone has a single count. The V call is TRBV5-1, the J call TRBJ1-2; D is uncertain. The CDR3 has 16 amino acids. Germline-derived CDR1 and CDR2 are SGHRS and YFSETQ. V lost 2 bases, J lost 3 bases, and 17 bases lay in between. CDR3 bases: TGCGCCAGCAGCTTCGAGGGAAGGGTCGCGGACTATGGCTACACCTTC. This translates into CASSFEGRVADYGYTF.

The V gene is TRBV6-5, the J gene TRBJ1-5; D is unclear. CDR3 size: 13 residues. The germline V and J ends were trimmed by 6 bases and 3 bases, with 9 bases remaining between them. Germline CDR1 reads MNHEY; CDR2 reads SVGAGI. The CDR3 sequence is CASRESDNQPQHF. The CDR3, as DNA: TGTGCCAGCAGGGAGTCTGACAATCAGCCCCAGCATTTT.

V gene TRBV4-3 combines with J gene TRBJ1-4; no reliable D call. The V end was cut by 4 bases, the J end by 4 bases, with 7 bases between. The CDR3 totals 13 residues. Germline CDR1 LGHNA, CDR2 YSLEER. CDR3 amino acids: CASSRRDNEKLFF. Written as DNA, the CDR3 is TGCGCCAGCAGCCGCCGCGATAATGAAAAACTGTTTTTT.

This chain joins TRBV11-3 and TRBJ2-4; tentative D call: TRBD1 (6 bases). Trimming cost V 3 bases and J 5 bases, with 8 bases left between them. Germline V gene data show CDR1 as SGHNT and CDR2 as YENEEA. CDR3 size: 13 residues. In DNA form, the CDR3 reads TGTGCCAGCAGCTTGGCAGGGGAAAACATTCAGTACTTC. It is translated as CASSLAGENIQYF.

The chain has TRBV7-2 and TRBJ1-2, with 7 bases lining up with TRBD1. V was clipped by 5 bases and J by 2 bases; unmatched bases: 8. The V gene's germline CDR1 is SGHTA and CDR2 FQGNSA. The length of the CDR3 is 15 residues. CDR3 DNA sequence: TGTGCCAGCAGCGTCGACAGGGACGGGAACTATGGCTACACCTTC. Translated: CASSVDRDGNYGYTF.

The J gene is TRBJ2-1, the V gene TRBV13, with D perhaps TRBD2 (5 bases). CDR1 is PRHDT and CDR2 is FYEKMQ in the germline V gene (reference sequence). The V gene lost 5 bases and the J gene lost 10 bases, with 9 bases spanning the gap. The CDR3 loop spans 11 amino acids. The CDR3 region is CASSAGIEQFF. CDR3 sequence (DNA): TGTGCCAGCAGCGCCGGGATCGAGCAGTTCTTC. Full variable domain (remainder filled in from reference TRBV13 and TRBJ2-1): AAGVIQSPRHLIKEKRETATLKCYPIPRHDTVYWYQQGPGQDPQFLISFYEKMQSDKGSIPDRFSAQQFSDYHSELNMSSLELGDSALYFCASSAGIEQFFGPGTRLTVL.

The chain has TRBV7-8 and TRBJ2-1; 8 bases match TRBD2. Trimming took 4 bases from V and 6 from J; bases not matched to a gene: 8. Germline loops: CDR1 SGHVS, CDR2 FQNEAQ. CDR3 length: 15 residues. The CDR3 DNA reads TGTGCCAGCAGCTCTGGACTAGCCAACGTCAATGAGCAGTTCTTC. Translated, it gives CASSSGLANVNEQFF.

The V and J genes are TRBV7-2 and TRBJ2-1, with 10 nucleotides matching TRBD2. V shed 5 bases, J shed 6 bases, and the junction held 4 bases outside the gene matches. This CDR3 comprises 14 residues. Germline lookup yields CDR1 SGHTA and CDR2 FQGNSA. CDR3 coding DNA: TGTGCCAGCAGCACCAGCGGGGGGGCCAATGAGCAGTTCTTC. Translating it yields CASSTSGGANEQFF. Full variable domain (rest looked up from reference TRBV7-2 and TRBJ2-1): GAGVSQSPSNKVTEKGKDVELRCDPISGHTALYWYRQSLGQGLEFLIYFQGNSAPDKSGLPSDRFSAERTGGSVSTLTIQRTQQEDSAVYLCASSTSGGANEQFFGPGTRLTVL.

V usage is TRBV9 and J usage is TRBJ2-7, with 8 bases that match TRBD1. The CDR3 is 15 amino acids. Germline values: CDR1 SGDLS, CDR2 YYNGEE. Germline trimming cut 4 bases from V and 0 bases from J; bases unmatched to any gene: 6. Here the CDR3 reads CASSQSTGGSYEQYF. Written as DNA, the CDR3 is TGTGCCAGCAGCCAATCCACAGGGGGCTCCTACGAGCAGTACTTC.

This clone came up a few times. The chain links TRBV6-1 to TRBJ1-2; possible D gene TRBD1, 6 bases. V was clipped by 2 bases and J by 4 bases, with 8 bases between them. CDR1 is MNHNS and CDR2 is SASEGT in the germline V gene. CDR3 length: 13 residues. CDR3 sequence: CASSEMTGYGYTF. Here the CDR3 DNA reads TGTGCCAGCAGTGAAATGACAGGCTATGGCTACACCTTC.

CDR3 sequence reads: CASTPRGDSIQYF. In nucleotides, the CDR3 is TGTGCCAGCACCCCTAGGGGGGACAGCATTCAGTACTTC. The chain combines TRBV7-9 with TRBJ2-4; weak D call: TRBD1 (7 bases). Trimming left V 7 bases short and J 9 bases short, with 16 bases between. Germline V gene data show CDR1 as SEHNR and CDR2 as FQNEAQ (reference sequence). This CDR3 is 13 amino acids long.

The chain recombines TRBV19 with TRBJ2-5; D gene unclear. Germline V gene lookup returns CDR1 LNHDA and CDR2 SQIVND (reference sequence). CDR3 length: 14 amino acids. The V end lost 1 base, the J end lost 4 bases, and 10 bases lay between the germline ends. This CDR3 is CASSIVGRGETQYF. CDR3 bases: TGTGCCAGTAGTATAGTAGGCAGAGGAGAGACCCAGTACTTC.

The V and J genes are TRBV7-2 and TRBJ1-1, with D unclear. CDR3 length: 17 residues. Trimming took 2 bases from V and 1 from J, leaving 17 bases between them. Germline V gene sequence: CDR1 SGHTA, CDR2 FQGNSA. CDR3 nucleotides: TGTGCCAGCAGCTTACGCGGGTCGGTTGATTCGAACACTGAAGCTTTCTTT. Amino acid sequence: CASSLRGSVDSNTEAFF.

The J gene is TRBJ2-5, the V gene TRBV9; 10 positions match TRBD2. From germline, CDR1 is SGDLS and CDR2 YYNGEE. The V segment lost 2 bases and the J segment 5 bases; nucleotides outside the gene matches: 6. This CDR3 comprises 15 residues. The CDR3: CASSVKAGGLETQYF. The CDR3, as DNA: TGTGCCAGCAGCGTCAAAGCGGGGGGGTTGGAGACCCAGTACTTC. Full variable domain (missing parts from reference TRBV9 and TRBJ2-5): DSGVTQTPKHLITATGQRVTLRCSPRSGDLSVYWYQQSLDQGLQFLIQYYNGEERAKGNILERFSAQQFPDLHSELNLSSLELGDSALYFCASSVKAGGLETQYFGPGTRLLVL.

The chain carries TRBV7-2 and TRBJ1-2, with D uncertain. This CDR3 has 16 residues. Looked up from germline, CDR1 is SGHTA and CDR2 is FQGNSA. Between the trimmed V and J ends, which lost 7 bases and 3 bases, there was a span of 21 bases. The CDR3 coding sequence is TGTGCCAGCATACAATCGGTGGAGAAGGAGGACTATGGCTACACCTTC. This gives the protein CASIQSVEKEDYGYTF.

The CDR3 nucleotides read TGCGCCAGCAGTGAGTGGGGGGGTTATGGCTACACCTTC. It translates to CASSEWGGYGYTF. The chain uses TRBV10-1 and TRBJ1-2; a possible D gene is TRBD1 (5 bases). The germline CDR1 and CDR2 sequences are WNHNN and SYGVQD (reference sequence). Trimming pared 1 base from V and 5 bases from J, leaving 8 bases between. The CDR3 consists of 13 residues.

The chain is built from TRBV5-6 and TRBJ2-7; weak D call: TRBD2 (7 bases). V gave up 1 base and J gave up 5 bases, with 19 bases separating them. This CDR3 has 16 amino acids. Germline V gives CDR1 SGHDT, CDR2 YYEEEE. The CDR3 loop is CASSLWGRGESHEQYF. The CDR3 coding sequence is TGTGCCAGCAGCTTGTGGGGGAGGGGGGAATCCCACGAGCAGTACTTC. The full variable domain, rest sourced from reference TRBV5-6 and TRBJ2-7, is DAGVTQSPTHLIKTRGQQVTLRCSPKSGHDTVSWYQQALGQGPQFIFQYYEEEERQRGNFPDRFSGHQFPNYSSELNVNALLLGDSALYLCASSLWGRGESHEQYFGPGTRLTVT.

V usage is TRBV10-3 and J usage is TRBJ2-1, with TRBD2 matching 8 bases. Germline V lookup: CDR1 ENHRY, CDR2 SYGVKD. V shed 0 bases, J shed 0 bases, and the junction held 1 base outside the gene matches. CDR3 length: 16 residues. CDR3 sequence (DNA): TGTGCCATCAGTGAGTCCCTAGCGGGCTCCTACAATGAGCAGTTCTTC. This sequence encodes CAISESLAGSYNEQFF.

This rearrangement joins TRBV30 to TRBJ2-7, with D hard to call. Germline V CDR1 and CDR2: GTSNPN, SVGIG (reference sequence). V shed 2 bases and J shed 1 base, with 6 bases lying between them. The CDR3 extends over 12 amino acids. CDR3 protein: CAWSIGSYEQYF. CDR3 bases: TGTGCCTGGAGTATCGGGTCCTACGAGCAGTACTTC.

The chain has TRBV7-6 and TRBJ2-3; 10 bases fit TRBD2. The CDR3 has 16 residues. Germline lookup yields CDR1 SGHVS and CDR2 FNYEAQ. With V trimmed by 5 bases and J by 1 base, 6 bases remained unmatched. Here the CDR3 DNA reads TGTGCCAGCAGCGCCCTAGCGGGAGCGGGCACAGATACGCAGTATTTT. It encodes CASSALAGAGTDTQYF.

CDR3 in amino acids: CASSQFGTSGGAGYEQYF. The CDR3 DNA reads as TGTGCCAGCAGCCAATTTGGGACTAGCGGGGGGGCCGGGTACGAGCAGTACTTC. The J gene is TRBJ2-7, the V gene TRBV4-2; 16 bases fit TRBD2. Unmatched junction bases numbered 8, after V lost 2 bases and J lost 4 bases. CDR3 length: 18 residues. Germline V lookup: CDR1 LGHNA, CDR2 YNFKEQ.

This chain links TRBV5-6 with TRBJ1-3; a weak D match, TRBD1 (5 bases). This CDR3 spans 15 amino acids. From germline, CDR1 is SGHDT and CDR2 YYEEEE. V lost 0 bases and J 6 bases, leaving 13 bases between the germline ends. The CDR3 here is CASSLGQGPLNTIYF. The CDR3 nucleotides read TGTGCCAGCAGCTTGGGGCAGGGCCCGTTAAACACCATATATTTT.